The TCR beta chain under discussion was sequenced for a study of OX40 agonist ivuxolimab in advanced cancers. Autoimmune disease history or systemic immunosuppression was exclusionary. Blood was sampled at baseline, cycle 4 day 1, and cycle 7 day 1. Study outcomes and limitations: In CD8+ T cells, expanded clones were on average more numerous than in CD4+.

Comments on this clone: The antigen remains unidentified.

Clones were read by immunoSEQ multiplex PCR, and TCRdb kept only the in-frame ones, dropping some. The sample has fewer than 70,000 clones; around 88% are singletons. Germline lookup yields CDR1 LNHDA and CDR2 SQIVND (reference sequence). V was cut by 1 base and J by 10 bases, with 11 bases left in between. The CDR3 spans 13 residues. The V gene is TRBV19, the J gene TRBJ2-1, with D maybe TRBD1 (6 bases). This receptor was obtained from an adult with an advanced solid tumor such as melanoma, head and neck, liver or kidney cancer. The material was CD4+ or CD8+ T cells sorted from blood, obtained in a trial of the OX40 agonist ivuxolimab. The chain's CDR3 is CASSIVRQGEQFF. CDR3 DNA sequence: TGTGCCAGTAGTATAGTGCGGCAGGGGGAGCAGTTCTTC.